This TCR beta chain appears in the sequencing data of a study of OX40 agonist ivuxolimab in advanced cancers. Study-level findings and limits: The investigators did not determine what antigen specificity the expanded peripheral T cells had.

To note about this clone: As yet, its antigen is unknown.

The table came from immunoSEQ multiplex PCR; TCRdb's copy has only in-frame clones and leaves some out. The sample gives under 80,000 clones, 75% to 90% of which show up once; under 4.5% is in the top ten. CDR1 MNHNS and CDR2 SASEGT come from the germline V gene. The ends were cut back, 3 bases at V and 0 bases at J, with 11 bases in the middle. The CDR3 sequence is 15 residues long. The sequence came from an adult with an advanced solid tumor such as melanoma, head and neck, liver or kidney cancer. Here the sequenced sample was CD4+ or CD8+ T cells sorted from blood, taken in a trial of the OX40 agonist ivuxolimab. The chain employs TRBV6-1 and TRBJ1-1; the D gene is possibly TRBD1 (5 bases). CDR3 DNA: TGTGCCAGCAGTGACCACGGGACGGTGAACACTGAAGCTTTCTTT. This gives the protein CASSDHGTVNTEAFF.